This note documents a single T cell receptor (beta chain) sequence. The antigen is not known. The data derive from a study of shared clonotypes between healthy human individuals. General study results and limits: Sequencing of the sorted subsets was shown by rarefaction to be incomplete despite large depth.

Only Caucasian adults living in Nashville, Tennessee served as donors. The germline V and J ends were trimmed by 3 bases and 4 bases, with 28 bases remaining between them. CDR1 and CDR2 (germline): GTSNPN, SVGIG (reference sequence). The CDR3 spans 19 residues. Method: immunoSEQ multiplex PCR; TCRdb's copy keeps in-frame clones and lacks some. The table lists approximately 2,000,000 clones, around 90% of them singletons. The clonotype was recovered from a man aged 18 to 30 in good health. Some clones in this sample may be carry-over from other donors' samples. This chain uses TRBV30 with TRBJ1-5; D is perhaps TRBD1 (6 bases). The sequencing input was naive CD4+ T cells from PBMCs. Subset of the sample: CD45RA+ positively selected. The CDR3 reads CAWSATRMGGTSLNQPQHF. CDR3 nucleotides: TGTGCCTGGAGCGCGACCCGAATGGGCGGGACATCCCTTAATCAGCCCCAGCATTTT.